The next 26 T cell receptor beta chains were all read from a single sample in a study of cytomegalovirus exposure and HLA in healthy donors. PCR amplification relied on 60 Vbeta primers (plus 13 Jbeta primers). Libraries were prepared by immunoSEQ multiplex PCR; TCRdb keeps only in-frame clonotypes and omits some of them. Of around 160,000 clones listed, more than 65% were seen once; the top ten hold 4.5% to 5%. The sequencing input was PBMCs. All receptors come from a man aged 18 to 30 in good health and CMV-seropositive.

The chain links TRBV28 to TRBJ1-5; D is undetermined. The CDR3 contains 14 residues. Germline loops: CDR1 MDHEN, CDR2 SYDVKM. Trimming removed 7 bases at V and 5 bases at J, with 15 bases between. The CDR3: CASTRPGRDQPQHF. The CDR3, as DNA: TGTGCCAGCACCCGGCCGGGGAGGGATCAGCCCCAGCATTTT.

The CDR3 sequence: CASSLQGMDTGELFF. The CDR3 bases are TGTGCCAGCAGCTTACAGGGAATGGACACCGGGGAGCTGTTTTTT. The genes are TRBV7-8 and TRBJ2-2; tentative D call: TRBD1 (5 bases). Germline assignment: CDR1 SGHVS and CDR2 FQNEAQ. V was trimmed by 2 bases and J by 3 bases, leaving 10 bases between them. The CDR3 is 15 amino acids.

The chain recombines TRBV7-2 with TRBJ2-1; D may be TRBD2 (7 bases). Germline CDR1 reads SGHTA; CDR2 reads FQGNSA. V lost 7 bases, J lost 2 bases, and 12 bases lay in between. The CDR3 runs to 14 residues. DNA for the CDR3: TGTGCCAGCAATATAGGGGGGGCCTACAATGAGCAGTTCTTC. Protein: CASNIGGAYNEQFF.

This clone has only one observation. V is TRBV5-1 and J is TRBJ1-1, with TRBD1 matching 7 bases. Germline CDR1 reads SGHRS; CDR2 reads YFSETQ. The length of the CDR3 is 13 residues. Unmatched junction bases numbered 7, after V lost 4 bases and J lost 7 bases. The CDR3 loop is CASSLQGVDEAFF. CDR3 coding DNA: TGCGCCAGCAGCCTCCAGGGGGTCGATGAAGCTTTCTTT.

The sample holds one count of this clone. The DNA of the CDR3 is TGTGCCAGTATTACGGGGGGCGCCAGCTCTGGGGCCAACGTCCTGACTTTC. Protein sequence: CASITGGASSGANVLTF. This chain links TRBV19 with TRBJ2-6; tentatively, D is TRBD2 (7 bases). Trimming took 7 bases from V and 0 from J, leaving 16 bases between them. CDR3 size: 17 residues. Looked up from germline, CDR1 is LNHDA and CDR2 is SQIVND (reference sequence).

The V and J genes are TRBV30 and TRBJ1-6; 7 positions match TRBD1. CDR3 length: 13 amino acids. CDR1 is GTSNPN, CDR2 SVGIG, per germline (reference sequence). V lost 4 bases, J lost 4 bases, and 1 base stayed unmatched. The CDR3 DNA sequence: TGTGCCTGGACAGGGGGGTATAATTCACCCCTCCACTTT. This codes for CAWTGGYNSPLHF.

The rearrangement joins TRBV2 to TRBJ1-3; D ambiguous. This CDR3 is 15 amino acids long. Germline loops: CDR1 SNHLY, CDR2 FYNNEI. Deletions cut 8 bases from V and 1 base from J, with 15 bases between. The CDR3 DNA reads TGTGCCAGCCAGGTCAGAGCCACTTCTGGAAACACCATATATTTT. It is translated as CASQVRATSGNTIYF. Full variable domain (rest looked up from reference TRBV2 and TRBJ1-3): EPEVTQTPSHQVTQMGQEVILRCVPISNHLYFYWYRQILGQKVEFLVSFYNNEISEKSEIFDDQFSVERPDGSNFTLKIRSTKLEDSAMYFCASQVRATSGNTIYFGEGSWLTVV.

The chain employs TRBV6-1 and TRBJ2-4; D unresolved. Germline CDR1 and CDR2: MNHNS and SASEGT. The CDR3 runs to 14 residues. The ends were cut back, 2 bases at V and 1 base at J, with 6 bases in the middle. Here the CDR3 DNA reads TGTGCCAGCAGTGAAACCAGGGCCAAAAACATTCAGTACTTC. Its translation is CASSETRAKNIQYF.

This chain links TRBV5-4 with TRBJ2-3, with a possible D match to TRBD2 (6 bases). The CDR3 has 15 amino acids. The germline gives CDR1 SGHNT, CDR2 YYREEE (reference sequence). V gave up 1 base and J gave up 6 bases, with 15 bases separating them. Here the CDR3 reads CASSLLGRPTDTQYF. The CDR3 DNA reads TGTGCCAGCAGCTTGCTGGGGAGGCCGACGGATACGCAGTATTTT.

V usage is TRBV7-9 and J usage is TRBJ2-6; 9 bases agree with TRBD1. In germline, CDR1 is SEHNR, CDR2 FQNEAQ (reference sequence). This CDR3 is built from 16 residues. V gave up 5 bases and J gave up 8 bases; unmatched junction bases: 10. The CDR3 sequence: CASSPGQGLLTNVLTF. DNA for the CDR3: TGTGCCAGCAGCCCGGGACAGGGCCTCCTGACCAACGTCCTGACTTTC.

This clone has just a few counts. The rearrangement links TRBV11-2 to TRBJ2-1; 9 nucleotides align to TRBD2. V lost 7 bases to trimming and J lost 4 bases; unmatched junction nucleotides: 8. Germline V gives CDR1 SGHAT, CDR2 FQNNGV. The CDR3 extends over 15 amino acids. CDR3 bases: TGTGCCAGCACCCTCGGTAGCGGGGGTTACAATGAGCAGTTCTTC. Protein product: CASTLGSGGYNEQFF.

This chain joins TRBV14 and TRBJ1-4, with a weak D call TRBD1 (6 bases). This CDR3 region has 15 residues. Trimming pared 4 bases from V and 5 bases from J, leaving 14 bases between. Looked up from germline, CDR1 is SGHDN and CDR2 is FVKESK. The CDR3 DNA follows: TGTGCCAGCAGCCCTTTTACAGGGCCAAATGAAAAACTGTTTTTT. Protein sequence: CASSPFTGPNEKLFF.

This clone has only one observation. This chain joins TRBV5-1 and TRBJ2-3; perhaps TRBD2 as D (6 bases). V was trimmed by 5 bases and J by 5 bases, leaving 18 bases between them. Germline V gives CDR1 SGHRS, CDR2 YFSETQ. CDR3 size: 15 residues. This chain's CDR3 is CASSTGGTGGDTQYF. The CDR3 nucleotides read TGCGCCAGCAGTACGGGCGGGACGGGTGGAGATACGCAGTATTTT. Filled out from reference TRBV5-1 and TRBJ2-3, the complete variable domain reads KAGVTQTPRYLIKTRGQQVTLSCSPISGHRSVSWYQQTPGQGLQFLFEYFSETQRNKGNFPGRFSGRQFSNSRSEMNVSTLELGDSALYLCASSTGGTGGDTQYFGPGTRLTVL.

The chain carries TRBV15 and TRBJ1-4, with D perhaps TRBD1 (5 bases). This CDR3 spans 13 amino acids. CDR1 is LNHNV, CDR2 YYDKDF, per germline (reference sequence). The V and J ends lost 0 bases and 17 bases respectively, with 16 bases between them. This CDR3 reads CATSRDAGGRRFF. CDR3 nucleotide sequence: TGTGCCACCAGCAGAGATGCTGGGGGGAGGAGATTTTTT.

This clone was recorded a few times. The V call is TRBV6-1, the J call TRBJ1-2; possible D gene TRBD1, 5 bases. Germline CDR1 MNHNS, CDR2 SASEGT. Trimming took 3 bases from V and 7 from J, leaving 9 bases between them. The CDR3 loop spans 12 amino acids. CDR3 sequence reads: CASSEGGVGYTF. The CDR3 nucleotides are TGTGCCAGCAGTGAGGGGGGGGTTGGCTACACCTTC.

The chain couples TRBV28 to TRBJ1-4; 7 nucleotides match TRBD1. The CDR3 spans 16 residues. Germline V gene data show CDR1 as MDHEN and CDR2 as SYDVKM. J gave up 10 bases and V 2 bases, and 13 bases lay outside the gene matches. This CDR3 reads CASSLLDTGDQGKLFF. The CDR3 DNA reads TGTGCCAGCAGTTTACTGGATACAGGGGATCAAGGAAAACTGTTTTTT.

This clone was detected a few times. This rearrangement joins TRBV4-1 to TRBJ2-1; D possibly corresponds to TRBD2 (6 bases). This CDR3 comprises 13 residues. V was pared by 5 bases and J by 4 bases, with 9 bases between. The germline V gene encodes CDR1 MGHRA and CDR2 YSYEKL. CDR3 sequence: CASSYGLYNEQFF. CDR3 coding DNA: TGCGCCAGCAGCTATGGACTATACAATGAGCAGTTCTTC.

This clone came up once. CDR3 residues: CASRPTSGSSNEQFF. The CDR3 region has the DNA TGTGCCAGCAGGCCCACTAGCGGGAGTTCAAATGAGCAGTTCTTC. V gene TRBV6-5 combines with J gene TRBJ2-1; 11 nucleotides line up with TRBD2. The CDR3 covers 15 residues. The V segment lost 6 bases and the J segment 7 bases; nucleotides outside the gene matches: 8. CDR1 and CDR2 from the germline V gene are MNHEY and SVGAGI.

The chain links TRBV2 to TRBJ2-5; 8 nucleotides line up with TRBD2. CDR3 length: 13 amino acids. Germline V gene data show CDR1 as SNHLY and CDR2 as FYNNEI. V lost 6 bases, J lost 1 base, and 1 base stayed unmatched. CDR3 nucleotides: TGTGCCAGCAGGCGGGGGGCCCAAGAGACCCAGTACTTC. Translating it yields CASRRGAQETQYF.

The chain recombines TRBV6-5 with TRBJ1-2, with 8 positions matching TRBD1. CDR1 and CDR2 (germline): MNHEY, SVGAGI. There are 13 residues in the CDR3. J was trimmed by 8 bases and V by 5 bases; bases with no gene match: 7. CDR3 sequence reads: CASSLIGQGGYTF. The DNA of the CDR3 is TGTGCCAGCAGTCTGATCGGACAGGGAGGCTACACCTTC.

V is TRBV4-2 and J is TRBJ2-7, with D possibly being TRBD2 (5 bases). Germline assignment: CDR1 LGHNA and CDR2 YNFKEQ. The CDR3 loop spans 13 amino acids. Trimming took off 3 bases at V and 4 bases at J, with 10 bases between the two ends. In DNA form, the CDR3 reads TGTGCCAGCAGCCAGGCCCCGGGGTACGAGCAGTACGTC. It codes for CASSQAPGYEQYV.

This chain connects TRBV2 to TRBJ1-4; TRBD1 might be the D (5 bases). CDR3 length: 15 residues. The germline V and J ends were trimmed by 7 bases and 0 bases, with 12 bases remaining between them. Germline loops: CDR1 SNHLY, CDR2 FYNNEI. This CDR3 reads CASMGPVATNEKLFF. The CDR3 bases are TGTGCCAGCATGGGGCCGGTTGCAACTAATGAAAAACTGTTTTTT.

This chain uses TRBV27 with TRBJ1-1; D call uncertain. This CDR3 region has 16 residues. V dropped 5 bases and J dropped 1 base, with 17 bases sitting between them. Germline loops: CDR1 MNHEY, CDR2 SMNVEV (reference sequence). The CDR3 DNA sequence: TGTGCCAGCAGTCCCCATCGTCTGGGAGGGAACACTGAAGCTTTCTTT. This codes for CASSPHRLGGNTEAFF.

This chain connects TRBV6-6 to TRBJ1-2, with a weak D call TRBD1 (6 bases). V was shortened by 6 bases and J by 7 bases, with 12 bases between the two germline ends. The CDR3 sequence is 12 residues long. Germline assignment: CDR1 MNHNY and CDR2 SVGAGI (reference sequence). CDR3 loop: CASSNREGGYTF. Here the CDR3 DNA reads TGTGCCAGCAGCAACAGGGAGGGTGGCTACACCTTC.

The V gene is TRBV6-5, the J gene TRBJ1-1; no reliable D call. There are 14 residues in the CDR3. Per the germline V gene, CDR1 is MNHEY and CDR2 is SVGAGI. V dropped 2 bases and J dropped 8 bases, with 15 bases sitting between them. This CDR3 reads CASSYLDGESEAFF. The CDR3 region has the DNA TGTGCCAGCAGTTACCTAGATGGGGAGTCCGAAGCTTTCTTT.

The rearrangement uses TRBV5-1 and TRBJ1-2; 7 bases agree with TRBD1. The CDR3 is made up of 16 amino acids. The J segment lost 1 base and the V segment lost 2 bases, leaving 8 bases of the junction unmatched. Germline loops: CDR1 SGHRS, CDR2 YFSETQ. The chain's CDR3 is CASSLRAGQDNYGYTF. CDR3 coding DNA: TGCGCCAGCAGCTTAAGGGCAGGACAGGATAACTATGGCTACACCTTC.